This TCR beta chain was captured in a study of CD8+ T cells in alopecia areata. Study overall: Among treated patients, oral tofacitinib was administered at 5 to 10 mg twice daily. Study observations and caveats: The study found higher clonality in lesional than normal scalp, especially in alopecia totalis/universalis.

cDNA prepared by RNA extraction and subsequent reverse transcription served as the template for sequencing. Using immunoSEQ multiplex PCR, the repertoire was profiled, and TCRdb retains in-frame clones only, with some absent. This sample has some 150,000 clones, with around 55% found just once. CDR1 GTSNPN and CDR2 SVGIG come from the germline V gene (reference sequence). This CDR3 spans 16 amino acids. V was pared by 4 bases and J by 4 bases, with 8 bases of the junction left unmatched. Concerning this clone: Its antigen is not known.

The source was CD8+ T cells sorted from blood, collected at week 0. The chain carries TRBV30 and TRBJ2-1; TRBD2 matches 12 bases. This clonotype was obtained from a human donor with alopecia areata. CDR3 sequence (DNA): TGTGCCTGGACCCTGACTAGCGGGGGCCTTTACAATGAGCAGTTCTTC. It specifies CAWTLTSGGLYNEQFF.